The subject of this entry is one TCR beta chain. Its antigen is unidentified. The data were obtained in a study of shared clonotypes between healthy human individuals. Findings and caveats of the study: Rarefaction showed that sequencing of sorted subsets was incomplete (despite large depth).

Only in-frame clones appear in the TCRdb table, and some are missing; sequencing was by immunoSEQ multiplex PCR. The data hold about 2.3 million clones, with approximately 95% observed a single time. V lost 4 bases and J lost 7; bases outside the gene matches: 13. The CDR3 extends over 16 amino acids. The germline gives CDR1 MGHRA, CDR2 YSYEKL. The source is a man between 18 and 29 years old in good health. Some clones in this sample may be carry-over from other donors' samples. The sample consisted of naive CD4+ T cells from PBMCs. Stated subset: CD45RA+ positively selected. The J gene is TRBJ1-5, the V gene TRBV4-1; 7 bases are a match to TRBD1. CDR3 protein: CASSPEGALVGQPQHF. In DNA, the CDR3 is TGCGCCAGCAGCCCCGAGGGGGCCTTAGTCGGGCAGCCCCAGCATTTT.